The rows below give T cell receptor beta chains drawn from one sample of a study of cytotoxic CD8 clonotypes in ibrutinib-treated CLL. The repertoire was sequenced with immunoSEQ multiplex PCR; TCRdb's copy has only in-frame clones and lacks some. The repertoire holds some 28,000 clones, with approximately 62% as singletons. The material was PBMCs, obtained before ibrutinib treatment. The source of these receptors is a human donor with chronic lymphocytic leukemia. Each CDR3 is given with its conserved first and last residue. D genes are given only for firm matches. Not all rows give a size; the values are once, few, many and, for expanded clones, a class.

V	J	size	D	DNA	CDR3
TRBV27	TRBJ2-7	.	.	TGTGCCAGCATCCCCTCCGGGGGCCACTACGAGCAGTACTTC	CASIPSGGHYEQYF
TRBV27	TRBJ1-6	.	TRBD1	TGTGCCAGCAGTTTACGGGGGACAGGGCTTAATTCACCCCTCCACTTT	CASSLRGTGLNSPLHF
TRBV9	TRBJ2-5	.	TRBD2	TGTGCCAGCAGCGTAGCGGTAGCGGGGGACCAAGAGACCCAGTACTTC	CASSVAVAGDQETQYF
TRBV7-3	TRBJ2-7	.	TRBD1	TGTGCCAGCAGCCAGACAGGGGTCGGCGAGCAGTACTTC	CASSQTGVGEQYF
TRBV28	TRBJ2-4	.	.	TGTGCCAGCAGGGCTATCAAATTAGCCAAAAACATTCAGTACTTC	CASRAIKLAKNIQYF
TRBV9	TRBJ2-1	few	.	TGTGCCAGCAGCGCCCCTCTTAATGAGCAGTTCTTC	CASSAPLNEQFF
TRBV10-3	TRBJ2-3	.	TRBD2	TGTGCCATCAGTAGTTGGTACAGACTAGCGGGGGGGGTCACAGATACGCAGTATTTT	CAISSWYRLAGGVTDTQYF
TRBV5-1	TRBJ2-5	.	.	TGCGCCAGCAGCTTGGCCGGGGTTCAAGAGACCCAGTACTTC	CASSLAGVQETQYF
TRBV9	TRBJ2-3	.	.	TGTGCCAGCAGCGTAGAGTGGGGGCCAGATACGCAGTATTTT	CASSVEWGPDTQYF
TRBV29-1	TRBJ2-3	.	.	TGCAGCGCCCGAACGACCGGGGTTTACACAGATACGCAGTATTTT	CSARTTGVYTDTQYF
TRBV4-1	TRBJ2-3	.	.	TGCGCCAGCAGCCAAGTCGGGGGCACAGATACGCAGTATTTT	CASSQVGGTDTQYF
TRBV7-9	TRBJ1-1	.	TRBD1	TGTGCCAGCCACGCCCCGACAGGGTCCAACACTGAAGCTTTCTTT	CASHAPTGSNTEAFF
TRBV6-5	TRBJ2-5	once	.	TGTGCCAGCAGTTACTCAAAGGTTATGAACTTTGAGACCCAGTACTTC	CASSYSKVMNFETQYF
TRBV18	TRBJ1-4	.	TRBD1	TGTGCCAGCTCACCGATAAATACAGGGGGCTCGCCTAATGAAAAACTGTTTTTT	CASSPINTGGSPNEKLFF
TRBV7-6	TRBJ2-7	few	.	TGTGCCAGCAGCAACACCGGGGAAGCCCAATACGAGCAGTACTTC	CASSNTGEAQYEQYF
TRBV27	TRBJ2-2	.	.	TGTGCCAGCACCCCATGGGGGCAGCTCCACACCGGGGAGCTGTTTTTT	CASTPWGQLHTGELFF
TRBV6-1	TRBJ2-4	.	TRBD2	TGTGCCAGCAGTGGCCTAGGCGGGGGGGCGAACATTCAGTACTTC	CASSGLGGGANIQYF
TRBV6-5	TRBJ2-2	.	.	TGTGCCAGCAGTTACTCGATGGGGGACACCGGGGAGCTGTTTTTT	CASSYSMGDTGELFF
TRBV5-1	TRBJ2-7	medium-sized	TRBD2	TGCGCCAGCAGCTTGGAAGTTAGCGGGACCGGGGAGCAGTACTTC	CASSLEVSGTGEQYF
TRBV25-1	TRBJ1-3	.	TRBD1	TGTGCCAGCAGCCCACAGGGGAGGGACACCATATATTTT	CASSPQGRDTIYF
TRBV28	TRBJ2-7	.	.	TGTGCCAGCCTGGGGCTAGAGAAATACGAGCAGTACTTC	CASLGLEKYEQYF
TRBV5-1	TRBJ2-1	.	.	TGCGCCAGCAGCTTGTTCAGCGAGCAGTTCTTC	CASSLFSEQFF
TRBV2	TRBJ1-5	.	TRBD1	TGTGCCAGCACCCCTGGCACAGGGGCAAGCAATCAGCCCCAGCATTTT	CASTPGTGASNQPQHF
TRBV27	TRBJ2-1	.	TRBD2	TGTGCCAGCAGCCCAAGGACTAGCGGGCTTTCCTACAATGAGCAGTTCTTC	CASSPRTSGLSYNEQFF
TRBV29-1	TRBJ2-7	.	TRBD1	TGCAGCGTTGTGGGACAGGGGGCTCACGAGCAGTACTTC	CSVVGQGAHEQYF
TRBV11-3	TRBJ2-3	.	.	TGTGCCAGCAGCTTAGTGGTGGCGGGATTAGATACGCAGTATTTT	CASSLVVAGLDTQYF
TRBV5-6	TRBJ2-5	.	.	TGTGCCAGCAGCGCAGGGCCAACCCAGTACTTC	CASSAGPTQYF
TRBV5-6	TRBJ1-4	.	.	TGTGCCAGCAGCTTAAACAGTGAAAAACTGTTTTTT	CASSLNSEKLFF
TRBV18	TRBJ2-1	few	TRBD2	TGTGCCAGCTCTCTAAGTAGCGGGGCTTACAATGAGCAGTTCTTC	CASSLSSGAYNEQFF
TRBV15	TRBJ2-7	.	.	TGTGCCACCAGACAGGCTTTTTCGGTAAAGCAGTACTTC	CATRQAFSVKQYF
TRBV9	TRBJ2-5	.	.	TGTGCCAGCAGCGTAGGTCAGGGGCGGGAGACCCAGTACTTC	CASSVGQGRETQYF
TRBV7-9	TRBJ1-1	.	.	TGTGCCAGCAGCTTAGACACAGGGATGAACACTGAAGCTTTCTTT	CASSLDTGMNTEAFF
TRBV29-1	TRBJ1-1	.	TRBD1	TGCAGCGTCGCCGACAGGGTGCCCCCTGAAGCTTTCTTT	CSVADRVPPEAFF
TRBV19	TRBJ1-5	.	.	TGTGCCAGTAGTACTTACAGGGATACGCCCCAGCATTTT	CASSTYRDTPQHF
TRBV7-9	TRBJ2-3	few	.	TGTGCCAGCAGAGACATGAGATCCACAGATACGCAGTATTTT	CASRDMRSTDTQYF